The present T cell receptor (beta chain) was sequenced within a study of T cell changes during pregnancy in multiple sclerosis. The data were produced by immunoSEQ multiplex PCR, yet TCRdb's version contains in-frame clones alone and is incomplete. In the table there are 45,000 to 60,000 clones, approximately 92% of which are singletons. The CDR3 is 16 residues long. Germline V lookup: CDR1 ENHRY, CDR2 SYGVKD. V shed 0 bases and J shed 0 bases, with 9 bases lying between them. This sequence was found in a female donor with multiple sclerosis, enrolled in a pregnancy study. The J gene is TRBJ2-1, the V gene TRBV10-3; D is uncertain. This material consisted of CD8+ T cells from peripheral blood mononuclear cells, taken in the second trimester of pregnancy. The CDR3 here is CAISESAMSSYNEQFF. The DNA of the CDR3 is TGTGCCATCAGTGAGTCAGCGATGAGCTCCTACAATGAGCAGTTCTTC.